The present T cell receptor beta chain was sequenced within a study of metastatic and nonmetastatic thyroid tumors. In the study overall: Blood and tumor or nodule tissue repertoires from malignant and benign thyroid patients were compared.

TCRdb reanalyzed the PCR reads with MiXCR. The sample carries more than 20,000 clones, about 25% recorded once. This clone was counted at least ten times. Treatment of any kind had been given to no patient before thyroid surgery. The germline V gene has CDR1 DFQATT and CDR2 SNEGSKA (reference sequence). Trimming removed 3 bases at V and 8 bases at J, with 10 bases between. The CDR3 covers 11 residues. The chain employs TRBV20-1 and TRBJ1-2; no definite D call. The sequenced sample was tumor tissue. This receptor was taken from a female donor with papillary thyroid cancer or a benign thyroid nodule (not recorded which). Some clones in this sample may be carry-over from other donors' samples. CDR3 sequence (DNA): TGCAGTGCTAGCCCCACAGCGGGCTACACCTTC. It is translated as CSASPTAGYTF.